This T cell receptor (beta chain) was identified during a study of T cells in tuberculosis. The overall study: T cells were selected with CD1B tetramers loaded with glucose monomycolate.

Thawed, overnight-rested PBMC were stained with GMM-loaded CD1B tetramer, viability dye and anti-CD3, then sorted. The CD1B tetramers carried C32 glucose monomycolate purified from Rhodococcus equi. Tetramer-negative cells, some 100,000 per donor, were also sorted. Germline V gene sequence: CDR1 LGHNA, CDR2 YSLEER. V was pared by 7 bases and J by 0 bases, with 13 bases between. This CDR3 is 15 amino acids long. Produced via immunoSEQ multiplex PCR; TCRdb's table is partial and in-frame only. The data show about 54,000 clones, roughly 90% seen once. This clone was seen only once. The receptor was derived from an adult woman with latent tuberculosis. The chain uses TRBV4-3 and TRBJ1-3; TRBD1 is a possible D gene (5 bases). The material sequenced was CD1b-GMM tetramer-negative cells sorted from PBMCs. The DNA for the CDR3 is TGCGCCAGCAAAGATGGACAAACCTCTGGAAACACCATATATTTT. Translated: CASKDGQTSGNTIYF.